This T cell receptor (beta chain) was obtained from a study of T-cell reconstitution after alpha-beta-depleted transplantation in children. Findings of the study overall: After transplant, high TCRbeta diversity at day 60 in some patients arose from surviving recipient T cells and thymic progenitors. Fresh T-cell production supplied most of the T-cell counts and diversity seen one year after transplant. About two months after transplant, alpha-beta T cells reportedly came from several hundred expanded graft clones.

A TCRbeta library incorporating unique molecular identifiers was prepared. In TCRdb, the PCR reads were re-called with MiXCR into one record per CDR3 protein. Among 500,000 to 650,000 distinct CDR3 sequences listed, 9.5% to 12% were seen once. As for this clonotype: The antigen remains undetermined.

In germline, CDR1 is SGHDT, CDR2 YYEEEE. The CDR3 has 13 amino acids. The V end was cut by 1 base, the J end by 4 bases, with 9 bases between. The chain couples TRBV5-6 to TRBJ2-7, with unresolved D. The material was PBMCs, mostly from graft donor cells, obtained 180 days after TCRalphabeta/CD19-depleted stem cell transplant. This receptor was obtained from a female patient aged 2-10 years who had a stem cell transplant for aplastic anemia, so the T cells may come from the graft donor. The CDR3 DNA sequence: TGTGCCAGCAGCTTGTTTCACGCGTACGAGCAGTACGTC. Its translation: CASSLFHAYEQYV.